This T cell receptor (beta chain) comes out of a study of T cell clonality in common variable immunodeficiency. Study findings and constraints: CVID subjects showed higher TCRbeta clonality than healthy controls. Fewer deletions and N-nucleotide insertions were reportedly seen in common variable immunodeficiency TCR beta sequences.

This clone has ten or more counts. As yet, its antigen is unknown. The CDR3 goes on 3 residues after the read ends, and that part is filled in from the germline J gene. This CDR3 is 14 amino acids long. Trimming cost V 2 bases and J 4 bases, with 9 bases left between them. From germline, CDR1 is SGHTA and CDR2 FQGNSA. Sequencing used immunoSEQ multiplex PCR; TCRdb keeps in-frame clones, though not all of them. The table lists about 28,000 clones, with no singletons. The receptor comes from a person between 18 and 69 years old in good health. This chain links TRBV7-2 with TRBJ1-5, with D hard to call. The specimen sequenced was peripheral blood mononuclear cells. The CDR3 here is CASSLRGGNQPQHF. CDR3 DNA, as far as it was read: TGTGCCAGCAGCTTACGGGGTGGGAATCAGCCC.